Listed below are T cell receptor beta chains from one sample, sequenced in a study of T cell responses to AZD1222 COVID-19 vaccine. This table comes from immunoSEQ multiplex PCR, and its TCRdb copy is limited to in-frame clones, with some not included. The sample has 120,000 to 150,000 clones; around 90% are singletons. The input for sequencing was peripheral blood, taken 28 days after the second AZD1222 dose. These receptors came from an adult who received the AZD1222 COVID-19 vaccine. The CDR3 runs from the conserved cysteine through the conserved F or W. The D gene is left open where the match is weak. A clone size is listed for some rows: how often the clone was seen (once, few, many), or a class if it is expanded.

- | once | TRBJ2-3 | TRBV5-1 | CASSSQPTDTQYF | TGCGCCAGCAGCTCCCAGCCCACAGATACGCAGTATTTT
- | - | TRBJ1-6 | TRBV27 | CASSLFFDSPLHF | TGTGCCAGCAGTTTATTTTTCGATTCACCCCTCCACTTT
- | - | TRBJ2-7 | TRBV4-3 | CASSQDFYEQYF | TGCGCCAGCAGCCAAGATTTCTACGAGCAGTACTTC
TRBD2 | - | TRBJ2-2 | TRBV9 | CASAGLVVTGELFF | TGTGCCAGTGCGGGACTAGTGGTCACCGGGGAGCTGTTTTTT
TRBD2 | - | TRBJ2-2 | TRBV2 | CASSGGTSDAGELFF | TGTGCCAGCAGTGGCGGGACTAGTGATGCCGGGGAGCTGTTTTTT
TRBD1 | - | TRBJ2-5 | TRBV6-1 | CASSEGTGGLGFETQYF | TGTGCCAGCAGTGAAGGGACAGGGGGCTTGGGGTTTGAGACCCAGTACTTC
TRBD1 | once | TRBJ1-5 | TRBV28 | CASRLTGSNQPQHF | TGTGCCAGCAGGTTGACAGGGAGCAATCAGCCCCAGCATTTT
- | - | TRBJ2-7 | TRBV21-1 | CASSKFSPISYEQYF | TGTGCCAGCAGCAAATTCTCCCCAATCTCCTACGAGCAGTACTTC
- | - | TRBJ2-1 | TRBV6-5 | CASRRAVPIVNEQFF | TGTGCCAGCAGGCGGGCGGTCCCTATTGTTAATGAGCAGTTCTTC
TRBD2 | - | TRBJ2-2 | TRBV2 | CASSPGTKAGELFF | TGTGCCAGCAGCCCCGGGACTAAGGCCGGGGAGCTGTTTTTT
- | - | TRBJ1-2 | TRBV20-1 | CSASWVNYGYTF | TGCAGTGCTAGTTGGGTTAACTATGGCTACACCTTC
- | - | TRBJ1-4 | TRBV2 | CASRVDNREKLFF | TGTGCCAGCAGAGTGGACAACCGTGAAAAACTGTTTTTT
- | - | TRBJ1-3 | TRBV10-3 | CAIGASTSSGNTIYF | TGTGCCATCGGGGCCAGCACATCCTCTGGAAACACCATATATTTT
- | few | TRBJ1-4 | TRBV3-1/TRBV3-2 | CASSQFNSYNEKLFF | TGTGCCAGCAGCCAATTCAACAGCTATAATGAAAAACTGTTTTTT
- | - | TRBJ1-2 | TRBV12-3/TRBV12-4 | CATSGSSYGYTF | TGTGCCACCTCTGGCAGTAGTTATGGCTACACCTTC
- | few | TRBJ2-5 | TRBV19 | CASRKGARAKETQYF | TGTGCCAGTAGAAAAGGTGCCAGGGCTAAAGAGACCCAGTACTTC
TRBD2 | - | TRBJ2-3 | TRBV5-1 | CASSLMGGPTDTQYF | TGCGCCAGCAGCTTAATGGGAGGGCCAACAGATACGCAGTATTTT
- | - | TRBJ1-4 | TRBV18 | CASSPVGGLEEKLFF | TGTGCCAGCTCACCAGTAGGGGGGCTGGAAGAAAAACTGTTTTTT
TRBD2 | - | TRBJ2-1 | TRBV28 | CASSLLAGYNEQFF | TGTGCCAGCAGTTTATTAGCGGGCTACAATGAGCAGTTCTTC
- | - | TRBJ1-3 | TRBV4-1 | CASSQDPASYGNTIYF | TGCGCCAGCAGCCAAGATCCCGCCAGTTATGGAAACACCATATATTTT
- | - | TRBJ1-4 | TRBV7-9 | CASTEGKSNEKLFF | TGTGCCAGCACAGAAGGCAAATCTAATGAAAAACTGTTTTTT
TRBD1 | - | TRBJ1-2 | TRBV6-5 | CASSYSDRDGGYTF | TGTGCCAGCAGTTACTCGGACAGGGACGGTGGCTACACCTTC
- | - | TRBJ1-4 | TRBV27 | CASGLGLTNEKLFF | TGTGCCAGCGGATTAGGATTAACTAATGAAAAACTGTTTTTT
- | - | TRBJ2-5 | TRBV7-9 | CASSLMRDSEETQYF | TGTGCCAGCAGCTTAATGCGGGACAGTGAAGAGACCCAGTACTTC
- | - | TRBJ1-4 | TRBV6-5 | CASSYSIRAEEKLFF | TGTGCCAGCAGTTACTCGATCAGGGCGGAGGAAAAACTGTTTTTT
TRBD1 | - | TRBJ2-3 | TRBV9 | CASSVDGTGVTDTQYF | TGTGCCAGCAGCGTAGACGGGACAGGGGTCACAGATACGCAGTATTTT
- | - | TRBJ1-2 | TRBV28 | CASSLTGLNYGYTF | TGTGCCAGCAGTTTAACGGGACTCAACTATGGCTACACCTTC
TRBD1 | - | TRBJ1-2 | TRBV29-1 | CSVGDRTYGYTF | TGCAGCGTTGGGGACAGGACTTATGGCTACACCTTC
TRBD1 | - | TRBJ2-1 | TRBV30 | CAWSPNRGEQFF | TGTGCCTGGAGTCCGAACAGGGGTGAGCAGTTCTTC
TRBD2 | - | TRBJ2-7 | TRBV7-2 | CASSLASGGNFYEQYF | TGTGCCAGCAGCTTAGCTAGCGGGGGGAACTTCTACGAGCAGTACTTC
TRBD2 | - | TRBJ2-1 | TRBV24-1 | CATSPRGGRHEQFF | TGTGCCACCAGTCCTCGGGGGGGCCGGCATGAGCAGTTCTTC
TRBD2 | - | TRBJ2-1 | TRBV4-2 | CASSPGLAGGNEQFF | TGTGCCAGCAGCCCCGGACTAGCGGGAGGGAATGAGCAGTTCTTC
- | - | TRBJ2-1 | TRBV10-3 | CAISEDLRGLNEQFF | TGTGCCATCAGTGAGGACCTGCGGGGGCTGAATGAGCAGTTCTTC
- | - | TRBJ1-1 | TRBV15 | CATSREDKIGNTEAFF | TGTGCCACCAGCAGAGAAGACAAAATTGGGAACACTGAAGCTTTCTTT
- | - | TRBJ2-7 | TRBV6-5 | CATERGDEQYF | TGTGCCACCGAGAGGGGGGACGAGCAGTACTTC
- | - | TRBJ1-2 | TRBV20-1 | CRPGGYGYTF | TGCAGACCGGGAGGGTATGGCTACACCTTC
- | once | TRBJ1-1 | TRBV18 | CASSPGQHMNTEAFF | TGTGCCAGCTCGCCCGGACAGCACATGAACACTGAAGCTTTCTTT
TRBD1 | - | TRBJ2-2 | TRBV27 | CASSPRLTGKVVTGELFF | TGTGCCAGCAGTCCCCGACTGACAGGGAAGGTGGTGACCGGGGAGCTGTTTTTT
- | - | TRBJ1-6 | TRBV4-3 | CASSQESGSSYNSPLHF | TGCGCCAGCAGCCAAGAATCGGGCAGCTCCTATAATTCACCCCTCCACTTT
TRBD2 | - | TRBJ2-7 | TRBV6-6 | CASSYMASGNYEQYF | TGTGCCAGCAGTTATATGGCTAGCGGGAACTACGAGCAGTACTTC
TRBD1 | - | TRBJ2-1 | TRBV7-3 | CASSSTNDRGEQFF | TGTGCCAGCAGTTCCACCAACGACAGGGGGGAGCAGTTCTTC
- | - | TRBJ1-2 | TRBV19 | CASSMRGLGYGYTF | TGTGCCAGTAGTATGCGAGGACTGGGCTATGGCTACACCTTC
- | - | TRBJ1-4 | TRBV6-5 | CASSYDAGEGEKLFF | TGTGCCAGCAGTTACGACGCAGGGGAGGGAGAAAAACTGTTTTTT
TRBD1 | - | TRBJ2-2 | TRBV5-6 | CASSLVGQGATGELFF | TGTGCCAGCAGCTTGGTGGGACAGGGGGCCACCGGGGAGCTGTTTTTT
- | - | TRBJ1-6 | TRBV28 | CASGSSWQGNSPLHF | TGTGCCAGCGGGTCAAGTTGGCAGGGGAATTCACCCCTCCACTTT
TRBD2 | - | TRBJ2-4 | TRBV11-2 | CASSFGGGLAKNIQYF | TGTGCCAGCAGCTTCGGCGGGGGGCTAGCCAAAAACATTCAGTACTTC
- | - | TRBJ2-3 | TRBV28 | CASSLLGEGVSYQDTQYF | TGTGCCAGCAGTCTCTTGGGAGAGGGGGTCTCCTATCAAGATACGCAGTATTTT
TRBD2 | - | TRBJ2-7 | TRBV6-5 | CASAASGRGNQQYF | TGTGCCAGCGCGGCGAGCGGGAGGGGAAATCAGCAGTACTTC
- | - | TRBJ1-6 | TRBV28 | CASKATASANSPLHF | TGTGCCAGCAAGGCCACAGCCTCAGCTAATTCACCCCTCCACTTT
TRBD1 | - | TRBJ1-2 | TRBV7-2 | CASSFDPGQGGKGYTF | TGTGCCAGCAGCTTCGATCCGGGACAGGGAGGGAAAGGCTACACCTTC
- | - | TRBJ1-1 | TRBV11-1 | CASSPVIGVGTEAFF | TGTGCCAGCAGCCCCGTCATCGGGGTGGGCACTGAAGCTTTCTTT
- | - | TRBJ2-3 | TRBV7-2 | CASSPNTDTQYF | TGTGCCAGCAGCCCCAACACAGATACGCAGTATTTT
TRBD1 | - | TRBJ1-2 | TRBV3-1/TRBV3-2 | CASSQDSAGGHGYTF | TGTGCCAGCAGCCAAGATTCGGCAGGGGGCCATGGCTACACCTTC
- | - | TRBJ1-2 | TRBV7-2 | CASSEGSTAAYGYTF | TGTGCCAGCAGCGAAGGGTCGACCGCGGCCTATGGCTACACCTTC
- | - | TRBJ2-1 | TRBV21-1 | CASLKSAESQFF | TGTGCCAGCTTAAAATCAGCGGAGTCGCAGTTCTTC
TRBD2 | - | TRBJ2-3 | TRBV7-3 | CASSLTAGRLTDTQYF | TGTGCCAGCAGCTTAACAGCGGGGAGACTCACAGATACGCAGTATTTT
- | once | TRBJ1-3 | TRBV30 | CAWSVGENTIYF | TGTGCCTGGAGTGTAGGTGAAAACACCATATATTTT
- | - | TRBJ2-1 | TRBV14 | CASSQDGQAPYNEQFF | TGTGCCAGCAGCCAAGATGGTCAGGCCCCCTACAATGAGCAGTTCTTC